This T cell receptor beta chain was recovered during a study of shared clonotypes between healthy human individuals. V lost 7 bases and J lost 3; bases outside the gene matches: 10. CDR3 size: 15 residues. Germline V gives CDR1 MNHNY, CDR2 SVGAGI (reference sequence). In replicate PCRs of sorted subsets, around 200 ng DNA, about 30,000 T cell genomes, was used. Sequenced by immunoSEQ multiplex PCR; TCRdb stores in-frame clones only, minus some. Counted here are 2 million to 2.5 million clones, around 93% occurring once; the ten biggest clones make up about 0.41%. The sequence was collected from a man aged 18 to 30 in good health. Some clones in this sample may be carry-over from other donors' samples. The material sequenced was naive CD4+ T cells from PBMCs. The subset: CD45RA+ positively selected. V gene TRBV6-6 combines with J gene TRBJ2-7; 9 bases map to TRBD1. CDR3 DNA: TGTGCCAGCAATATCCCGGGACAGGGACTCTACGAGCAGTACTTC. The encoded protein is CASNIPGQGLYEQYF.